What follows are 19 T cell receptor beta chains derived from one specimen sequenced in a study of T cells in Graves' hyperthyroidism and ophthalmopathy (dated by TCRdb to about 2019). The library was obtained by multiplex PCR. Data came from an Illumina HiSeq 2000. The TCR beta CDR3 regions were amplified from the RNA transcripts. The TCR CDR3 was subjected to a first round of RT-PCR using the HTBI primer set and the Qiagen OneStep RT-PCR kit. TCRdb ran its own pipeline on the public reads, namely fastp trimming at Q25 and MiXCR clone calling, and kept in-frame beta chains. Under each unique CDR3 protein, matching rows form one entry showing the most common genes and DNA. The sample data list more than 350,000 distinct CDR3 sequences, and roughly 15% of these were observed just once. The ten largest clones capture around 20% of the sample. The sample taken for sequencing was blood. Receptors were obtained from a woman aged 25-40 years with Graves' ophthalmopathy.

This clonotype was seen repeatedly, ten times or more. The chain couples TRBV20-1 to TRBJ1-5; D possibly corresponds to TRBD1 (5 bases). Germline V gene lookup returns CDR1 DFQATT and CDR2 SNEGSKA (reference sequence). CDR3 size: 15 residues. V dropped 1 base and J dropped 6 bases, with 16 bases sitting between them. The CDR3 DNA sequence: TGCAGTGCTAGAGTCCCACGGGGGACGGGTCAGCCCCAGCATTTT. It codes for CSARVPRGTGQPQHF.

The chain recombines TRBV28 with TRBJ2-5, with D hard to call. There are 12 residues in the CDR3. Trimming cost V 5 bases and J 5 bases, with 9 bases left between them. CDR1 MDHEN and CDR2 SYDVKM come from the germline V gene. The CDR3 loop reads CASSRVLETQYF. The CDR3, as DNA: TGTGCCAGCAGTAGAGTTTTGGAGACCCAGTACTTC.

At least ten counts were recorded for this clonotype. The V gene is TRBV7-3, the J gene TRBJ2-1; TRBD2 matches 10 bases. V gave up 2 bases and J gave up 7 bases; unmatched junction bases: 5. This CDR3 comprises 15 residues. Germline CDR1 reads SGHTA; CDR2 reads FQGTGA. Here the CDR3 reads CASSLSPGLANEQFF. The CDR3 DNA sequence: TGTGCCAGCAGCTTATCCCCGGGACTAGCGAATGAGCAGTTCTTC.

This clonotype was seen a single time. The V call is TRBV27, the J call TRBJ2-3, with D possibly being TRBD1 or TRBD2 (5 bases each). From germline, CDR1 is MNHEY and CDR2 SMNVEV (reference sequence). This CDR3 contains 13 residues. V lost 5 bases, J lost 5 bases, and 11 bases lay in between. The CDR3 nucleotides read TGTGCCAGCAGTCACCGGGACCTAGATACGCAGTATTTT. Its protein product is CASSHRDLDTQYF.

This clonotype was seen only a few times. V gene TRBV6-1 combines with J gene TRBJ1-6; D gene unclear. CDR3 length: 15 residues. The germline V and J ends were trimmed by 5 bases and 3 bases, with 11 bases remaining between them. Germline V gene data show CDR1 as MNHNS and CDR2 as SASEGT. In DNA form, the CDR3 reads TGTGCCAGCAGTTCCGGGCCAGACTATAATTCACCCCTCCACTTT. This gives the protein CASSSGPDYNSPLHF.

The gene calls are TRBV28 and TRBJ2-1; 10 nucleotides line up with TRBD1. Trimming cost V 6 bases and J 6 bases; bases outside gene matches: 5. The CDR3 spans 14 residues. Germline-derived CDR1 and CDR2 are MDHEN and SYDVKM. The CDR3 region is CASRQRTGGNEQFF. The CDR3 DNA sequence: TGTGCCAGCAGACAAAGGACAGGGGGCAATGAGCAGTTCTTC.

This clonotype was detected ten times or more. The rearrangement uses TRBV24-1 and TRBJ2-1; D not resolved. CDR1 and CDR2 (germline): KGHDR, SFDVKD. This CDR3 has 13 residues. Trimming pared 0 bases from V and 10 bases from J, leaving 9 bases between. CDR3 DNA: TGTGCCACCAGTGATTTGGTCATTCGGGAGCAGTTCTTC. The encoded protein is CATSDLVIREQFF.

For this clonotype: Being one base from a much bigger clone, this may be a read error. This rearrangement joins TRBV10-3 to TRBJ1-2; tentative D call: TRBD1 (5 bases). The germline gives CDR1 ENHRY, CDR2 SYGVKD. The length of the CDR3 is 13 residues. V lost 3 bases to trimming and J lost 4 bases, with 9 bases between them. The CDR3 sequence: CAISEVQGYGYTF. The CDR3 DNA is TGTGCCATCAGTGAAGTTCAGGGCTATGGCTACACCTTC.

This rearrangement joins TRBV15 to TRBJ2-7, with D tentatively TRBD1 (5 bases). The V gene lost 5 bases and the J gene lost 2 bases, with 13 bases spanning the gap. CDR1 and CDR2 (germline): LNHNV, YYDKDF (reference sequence). CDR3 size: 14 residues. CDR3 nucleotides: TGTGCCACCAGCGGACGACAGTACCCCTACGAGCAGTACTTC. As protein: CATSGRQYPYEQYF.

At least ten counts were recorded for this clonotype. V is TRBV5-6 and J is TRBJ2-1, with D uncertain. This CDR3 spans 15 amino acids. Trimming pared 4 bases from V and 5 bases from J, leaving 16 bases between. Germline V gene sequence: CDR1 SGHDT, CDR2 YYEEEE. DNA of the CDR3: TGTGCCAGCAGCCTGGGCCAAGGAGCGAACAATGAGCAGTTCTTC. This sequence encodes CASSLGQGANNEQFF.

V and J are TRBV9 and TRBJ2-1, with D perhaps matching TRBD1 or TRBD2 (5 bases each). Trimming pared 5 bases from V and 8 bases from J, leaving 8 bases between. CDR3 length: 11 amino acids. Germline CDR1 reads SGDLS; CDR2 reads YYNGEE. The CDR3 sequence is CASSEGYEQFF. The CDR3 DNA sequence: TGTGCCAGCAGTGAGGGGTATGAGCAGTTCTTC.

This clonotype has a count of ten or more. The chain joins TRBV28 to TRBJ2-2; unclear D gene. The CDR3 is 16 amino acids. Germline lookup yields CDR1 MDHEN and CDR2 SYDVKM. Trimming stripped 5 bases from V and 6 bases from J, with 19 bases between. The CDR3, as DNA: TGTGCCAGCAGTGGGGAATGGGGAAACGGCCCCGGGGAGCTGTTTTTT. The encoded protein is CASSGEWGNGPGELFF.

Comment on this clonotype: A clone one base away is much larger, so this may be a read error. V gene TRBV27 combines with J gene TRBJ1-5; TRBD1 might be the D (6 bases). Germline values: CDR1 MNHEY, CDR2 SMNVEV (reference sequence). The CDR3 extends over 15 amino acids. CDR3 sequence reads: CASKRGGYSDQPQHF. CDR3 bases: TGTGCCAGCAAAAGGGGGGGCTATAGCGATCAGCCCCAGCATTTT.

This clonotype was recorded at least ten times. The chain combines TRBV3-1 with TRBJ2-7, with 7 bases identical to TRBD1. V lost 8 bases and J lost 2; bases outside the gene matches: 9. This CDR3 has 14 amino acids. CDR1 and CDR2 (germline): LGHDT, YNNKEL (reference sequence). Written as DNA, the CDR3 is TGTGCCAGCCAAAGACAGGGAAATCCCTACGAGCAGTACTTC. Translated: CASQRQGNPYEQYF.

The gene calls are TRBV18 and TRBJ2-7; 8 positions agree with TRBD1. The V gene end was trimmed by 3 bases and the J gene end by 4 bases; junction bases not matched to a gene: 5. Per the germline V gene, CDR1 is KGHSH and CDR2 is LQKENI. The CDR3 spans 14 residues. DNA for the CDR3: TGTGCCAGCTCACCGGGGACAGGCGAGTACGAGCAGTACTTC. Its translation: CASSPGTGEYEQYF.

Details on this clonotype: This may stem from a read error, because a much larger clone lies one nucleotide away. The rearrangement links TRBV5-1 to TRBJ2-7; tentatively, D is TRBD1 (6 bases). The J call may be faulty, since TRBJ2-1 better matches the DNA end. Germline V gene lookup returns CDR1 SGHRS and CDR2 YFSETQ. The CDR3 is made up of 14 amino acids. The CDR3 protein is CASSFTGSSYEQFF. The CDR3 DNA reads TGCGCCAGCAGCTTCACAGGGAGCTCCTACGAGCAGTTCTTC.

The chain is built from TRBV7-2 and TRBJ1-3; 8 bases line up with TRBD1. Germline lookup yields CDR1 SGHTA and CDR2 FQGNSA. The CDR3 totals 14 residues. J lost 4 bases, V lost 5 bases, and 4 bases had no gene match. The CDR3 reads CASSQTGAGNTIYF. CDR3 coding DNA: TGTGCCAGCAGCCAGACAGGGGCAGGAAACACCATATATTTT.

The sample holds many counts of this clonotype. The chain is built from TRBV4-1 and TRBJ2-1, with 10 positions matching TRBD2. V lost 0 bases and J lost 6; bases outside the gene matches: 5. This CDR3 region has 16 residues. Germline V CDR1 and CDR2: MGHRA, YSYEKL. The CDR3 sequence: CASSQEKRGGPNEQFF. In DNA form, the CDR3 reads TGCGCCAGCAGCCAAGAAAAGCGGGGGGGCCCCAATGAGCAGTTCTTC.

The chain carries TRBV20-1 and TRBJ1-2; 8 bases agree with TRBD1. In germline, CDR1 is DFQATT, CDR2 SNEGSKA (reference sequence). Losses at the gene ends were 6 bases for V and 3 bases for J; bases not matched to a gene: 12. This CDR3 comprises 15 residues. CDR3 sequence reads: CSADPVTGEDYGYTF. The CDR3 region has the DNA TGCAGTGCCGACCCCGTGACAGGGGAAGACTATGGCTACACCTTC.